The source of this T cell receptor (beta chain) is a study of cytomegalovirus exposure and HLA in healthy donors. The PCR used 60 Vbeta and 13 Jbeta primers. Data came from immunoSEQ multiplex PCR; TCRdb stores just in-frame clones and leaves some out. This repertoire includes about 33,000 clones. The CDR3 length is 15 residues. V lost 0 bases and J lost 3, with 9 bases in between. Germline V lookup: CDR1 SGHRS, CDR2 YFSETQ. The TCR comes from a woman between 40 and 55 years old in good health and CMV-seropositive. The chain combines TRBV5-1 with TRBJ1-4; a possible D gene is TRBD1 (5 bases). Sequencing input: PBMCs. As DNA, the CDR3 is TGCGCCAGCAGCTTGGTAGGGGCGGCTAATGAAAAACTGTTTTTT. Residues: CASSLVGAANEKLFF.